This TCR beta chain was profiled in a study of beta chain features in type 1 diabetes. Broader study findings: Shorter templates might be favored by PCR, and equally so in patients and in controls. Among type 1 diabetes patients, VDJ junctions had fewer insertions and more deletions. Type 1 diabetes patients had moderately but significantly shorter TCRB CDR3s in all four CD4+ subsets.

Note on this clone: Its specificity is not known.

Sorting with CD45RO/CCR7/CD25/CD127/CD95/CD27 yielded naive, central memory, regulatory and stem-like memory CD4+ cells. Expressed TCRB transcripts got sequenced, as all isolated RNA was reverse transcribed. Some clones are missing from TCRdb's copy, which holds only in-frame ones; the method was immunoSEQ multiplex PCR. The sample lists about 130,000 clones, roughly 10% seen once, with roughly 0.75% in the top ten. Germline V CDR1 and CDR2: SGHNT, YYREEE (reference sequence). The ends were cut back, 0 bases at V and 5 bases at J, with 5 bases in the middle. There are 13 residues in the CDR3. The TCR originated in a young man with type 1 diabetes. The specimen was central memory CD4+ T cells from blood. J is TRBJ2-2 and V is TRBV5-4; D remains ambiguous. The DNA of the CDR3 is TGTGCCAGCAGCTTGGATCTGACCGGGGAGCTGTTTTTT. It specifies CASSLDLTGELFF.